This TCR beta chain is from a study of T cell responses to AZD1222 COVID-19 vaccine. About this clone itself: The antigen is not known.

The V gene lost 0 bases and the J gene lost 4 bases, with 6 bases spanning the gap. Germline V gives CDR1 LGHDT, CDR2 YNNKEL (reference sequence). The CDR3 covers 13 residues. Second doses at about 4 or about 12 weeks were pooled. Study-level results: Females outnumbered males among donors, who were mostly white British; clonal diversity was possibly underestimated. Spike-spanning, vaccine-associated CD4 TCRs were dominant at 160-218 and 743-854.

This table comes from immunoSEQ multiplex PCR, and its TCRdb copy is limited to in-frame clones, with some not included. The sample contains about 150,000 clones, around 87% of which appear only once. The V call is TRBV3-1 (or the pseudogene TRBV3-2), the J call TRBJ1-2; D not certain. Here the sequenced sample was peripheral blood, taken 28 days after the second AZD1222 dose. This receptor was taken from an adult who received the AZD1222 COVID-19 vaccine. The CDR3 reads CASSQEGSYGYTF. The CDR3 DNA is TGTGCCAGCAGCCAAGAAGGTAGCTATGGCTACACCTTC.